The 25 T cell receptor beta chains below all came from one sample that was sequenced in a study of glioma-infiltrating T cells (dated by TCRdb to about 2016). These reads were obtained on an Illumina MiSeq. The iRepertoire nested amplicon-rescue multiplex PCR (arm-PCR) platform was used to amplify TCR alpha and beta CDR3 regions from RNA. TCRdb reanalyzed the raw reads on its own, using fastp at Q25 for trimming and MiXCR for clone calling, and kept in-frame beta chains. Every distinct CDR3 protein forms one entry, paired with its most common genes and DNA. The sample table holds about 180,000 distinct CDR3 sequences, of which about 46% were seen once. 5.2% of the sample is in the top ten clones. Sequencing input: glioma tissue, nonneoplastic brain tissue, or PBMCs (not recorded which). Receptors were obtained from a human donor with low-grade glioma or glioblastoma, undergoing nonglioma brain surgery, or in good health (not recorded which).

Points on this clonotype: The conserved closing phenylalanine or tryptophan is absent in this CDR3, likely reflecting a read error. The rearrangement joins TRBV20-1 to TRBJ1-1; D is unclear. V dropped 6 bases and J dropped 0 bases, with 11 bases sitting between them. Germline V gene lookup returns CDR1 DFQATT and CDR2 SNEGSKA (reference sequence). The CDR3 length is 13 residues. The CDR3 sequence: CSASLTVNTEAFS. CDR3 DNA sequence: TGCAGTGCCAGCCTAACGGTGAACACTGAAGCTTTCTCT.

V and J are TRBV6-1 and TRBJ2-5; D is possibly TRBD2 (6 bases). CDR3 size: 15 residues. Germline CDR1 reads MNHNS; CDR2 reads SASEGT. V lost 6 bases and J 5 bases, leaving 19 bases between the germline ends. Here the CDR3 DNA reads TGTGCCAGCAGCCGGGAAGCGGGTAGCATGGAGACCCAGTACTTC. Protein sequence: CASSREAGSMETQYF.

The V call is TRBV12-3 or TRBV12-4, the J call TRBJ2-1; D gene ambiguous. The V end was cut by 6 bases, the J end by 0 bases, with 27 bases between. This CDR3 has 20 amino acids. The CDR3 DNA reads as TGTGCCAGCAGATCTGTCCGCAGTGCCTCGGACCAGAGCTCCTACAATGAGCAGTTCTTC. It specifies CASRSVRSASDQSSYNEQFF.

This clonotype was found many times. The chain employs TRBV20-1 and TRBJ2-7; D is undetermined. The CDR3 sequence is 14 residues long. V lost 1 base and J 0 bases, leaving 10 bases between the germline ends. The germline CDR1 and CDR2 sequences are DFQATT and SNEGSKA (reference sequence). CDR3 nucleotides: TGCAGTGCTAGAGCAAGAGCTGGCTCCTACGAGCAGTACTTC. Translation gives CSARARAGSYEQYF.

About this clonotype itself: A much larger clone differs from this one at a single base, so this may be a read error. The chain joins TRBV20-1 to TRBJ1-2; possible D gene TRBD1, 6 bases. Germline V gives CDR1 DFQATT, CDR2 SNEGSKA (reference sequence). V lost 7 bases and J 3 bases, leaving 21 bases between the germline ends. The CDR3 is 15 amino acids. This CDR3 reads CSDRESGGTHYGYTF. CDR3 DNA sequence: TGCAGTGATAGGGAATCCGGCGGGACACACTATGGCTACACCTTC.

Many counts were recorded for this clonotype. The V and J genes are TRBV4-2 and TRBJ2-1; TRBD2 agrees at 9 bases. Germline CDR1 LGHNA, CDR2 YNFKEQ. The CDR3 has 15 residues. V lost 1 base and J lost 4; bases outside the gene matches: 2. The CDR3 DNA follows: TGTGCCAGCAGCCAAGCAAGCGGGGGGTACAATGAGCAGTTCTTC. Residues: CASSQASGGYNEQFF.

As regards this clonotype: One junction end disagrees with the germline gene, perhaps due to a read error. This chain connects TRBV27 to TRBJ1-6; D remains ambiguous. Germline CDR1 is MNHEY and CDR2 is SMNVEV (reference sequence). The CDR3 contains 11 residues. CDR3: CARSLDGVLHF. The DNA of the CDR3 is TGTGCCAGAAGTTTAGACGGTGTTCTCCACTTT.

The chain is built from TRBV5-5 and TRBJ1-2; 8 bases agree with TRBD1. V gave up 3 bases and J gave up 8 bases; unmatched junction bases: 9. This CDR3 contains 14 residues. The germline V gene has CDR1 SGHKS and CDR2 YYEKEE (reference sequence). CDR3 in DNA: TGTGCCAGCAGCTCGTCCGGGACAGGAGGAGGCTACACCTTC. Protein product: CASSSSGTGGGYTF.

This clonotype was recorded once. Since a much larger clone is just one base distant, this may be a read error. The genes are TRBV7-6 and TRBJ2-3, with D possibly being TRBD2 (5 bases). The CDR3 contains 16 residues. The V gene's germline CDR1 is SGHVS and CDR2 FNYEAQ. Trimming took off 5 bases at V and 7 bases at J, with 22 bases between the two ends. As DNA, the CDR3 is TGTGCCAGCAGCCAATATCAAGGACTGGCTTCAAATACGCAGTATTTT. Its protein is CASSQYQGLASNTQYF.

This clonotype was seen many times. V usage is TRBV6-1 and J usage is TRBJ1-2; D uncertain. Trimming took 5 bases from V and 5 from J, leaving 9 bases between them. The CDR3 length is 12 residues. Germline V gene data show CDR1 as MNHNS and CDR2 as SASEGT. CDR3 sequence (DNA): TGTGCCAGCAGTCGGACGGAGTATGGCTACACCTTC. Amino acid sequence: CASSRTEYGYTF.

Remarks on this clonotype: This could be a read error, since a much larger clone is one nucleotide away. The genes are TRBV18 and TRBJ2-5, with D tentatively TRBD2 (5 bases). The CDR3 is 15 amino acids. The V gene's germline CDR1 is KGHSH and CDR2 LQKENI. In DNA, the CDR3 is TGTGCCAGCAGCGACGTGAGGGAGACCCAAGAGACCAAGTACTTC. Its translation: CASSDVRETQETKYF.

This clonotype was observed at least ten times. This chain joins TRBV28 and TRBJ1-2; the D is unclear. Between the trimmed V and J ends, which lost 3 bases and 8 bases, there was a span of 13 bases. This CDR3 region has 13 residues. CDR1 is MDHEN and CDR2 is SYDVKM in the germline V gene. As DNA, the CDR3 is TGTGCCAGCAGTTTTGAGGGAACTCGGGGCTACACCTTC. Its translation is CASSFEGTRGYTF.

This clonotype was observed a few times. The chain has TRBV12-3 or TRBV12-4 and TRBJ1-1; no reliable D call. V gave up 4 bases and J gave up 10 bases, with 16 bases separating them. The CDR3 covers 13 residues. CDR3 coding DNA: TGTGCCAGCAGTTCCGCCAATGGGGTCAGAGCTTTCTTT. Amino acids: CASSSANGVRAFF.

As regards this clonotype: A much larger clone differs by one base, so this may be a read error. The chain employs TRBV20-1 and TRBJ2-1; D call uncertain. Germline CDR1 reads DFQATT; CDR2 reads SNEGSKA (reference sequence). The CDR3 length is 14 residues. V lost 6 bases and J 2 bases, leaving 14 bases between the germline ends. The CDR3 reads CSAKNLAAYNEQFF. The DNA for the CDR3 is TGCAGTGCCAAAAACCTGGCGGCCTACAATGAGCAGTTCTTC.

This clonotype was recorded a few times. This chain links TRBV3-1 with TRBJ2-1; D remains ambiguous. V lost 1 base, J lost 9 bases, and 10 bases lay in between. The germline V gene encodes CDR1 LGHDT and CDR2 YNNKEL (reference sequence). The CDR3 is 13 residues long. In DNA, the CDR3 is TGTGCCAGCAGCCAAGGACGTCAGACTGAGCAGTTCTTC. Translating gives CASSQGRQTEQFF.

This clonotype was recorded many times. This chain uses TRBV7-9 with TRBJ2-1; possible D gene TRBD2, 5 bases. Germline V gene lookup returns CDR1 SEHNR and CDR2 FQNEAQ (reference sequence). This CDR3 has 13 residues. The V gene lost 5 bases and the J gene lost 0 bases, with 5 bases spanning the gap. The DNA of the CDR3 is TGTGCCAGCAGCACTAGCTCCTACAATGAGCAGTTCTTC. It yields the protein CASSTSSYNEQFF.

About this clonotype: This sequence may be a read error, since a much larger clone differs from it by one base. This chain uses TRBV20-1 with TRBJ2-7; TRBD1 is a possible D gene (6 bases). The V end lost 4 bases, the J end lost 6 bases, and 16 bases lay between the germline ends. Germline lookup yields CDR1 DFQATT and CDR2 SNEGSKA (reference sequence). The CDR3 has 13 amino acids. The CDR3 loop is CSAIPTQGSEQYF. The DNA for the CDR3 is TGCAGTGCTATACCGACCCAGGGGAGCGAGCAGTACTTC.

This clonotype was observed many times. This chain links TRBV4-1 with TRBJ2-3; D gene ambiguous. The CDR3 is made up of 14 amino acids. Germline V gene lookup returns CDR1 MGHRA and CDR2 YSYEKL. V was cut by 1 base and J by 4 bases, with 9 bases left in between. Here the CDR3 DNA reads TGCGCCAGCAGCCAAGGCAGCATTTCAGATACGCAGTATTTT. This codes for CASSQGSISDTQYF.

On this clonotype: A read error may be the cause here, since a much bigger clone is one base away. The rearrangement links TRBV20-1 to TRBJ2-2; 13 nucleotides match TRBD2. Trimming removed 5 bases from V and 9 bases from J; junction bases left unmatched: 9. The CDR3 has 15 amino acids. CDR1 and CDR2 (germline): DFQATT, SNEGSKA (reference sequence). This CDR3 is CSAGLGLAGPWELFF. Written as DNA, the CDR3 is TGCAGTGCTGGATTGGGACTAGCGGGACCCTGGGAGCTGTTTTTT.

This clonotype appeared many times. This chain uses TRBV7-7 with TRBJ2-5; 10 bases match TRBD1. The CDR3 spans 16 residues. V lost 5 bases and J lost 4; bases outside the gene matches: 10. CDR1 is SSHAT and CDR2 is FNYEAQ in the germline V gene (reference sequence). The CDR3 DNA follows: TGTGCCAGCAGCCACCGGGACAGGGGCAGGAGAGAGACCCAGTACTTC. Its protein is CASSHRDRGRRETQYF.

In its sample, this clonotype was seen many times. The genes are TRBV15 and TRBJ2-1; possible D gene TRBD2, 5 bases. V was shortened by 6 bases and J by 0 bases, with 15 bases between the two germline ends. Germline V gene data show CDR1 as LNHNV and CDR2 as YYDKDF (reference sequence). The length of the CDR3 is 16 residues. This CDR3 is CATRRTGLRSYNEQFF. The CDR3 coding sequence is TGTGCCACCAGAAGAACTGGACTTCGCTCCTACAATGAGCAGTTCTTC. The variable domain in full, with the rest retrieved from reference TRBV15 and TRBJ2-1, is DAMVIQNPRYQVTQFGKPVTLSCSQTLNHNVMYWYQQKSSQAPKLLFHYYDKDFNNEADTPDNFQSRRPNTSFCFLDIRSPGLGDTAMYLCATRRTGLRSYNEQFFGPGTRLTVL.

The J gene is TRBJ1-1, the V gene TRBV20-1, with D unclear. V lost 6 bases to trimming and J lost 10 bases, with 21 bases between them. Per the germline V gene, CDR1 is DFQATT and CDR2 is SNEGSKA (reference sequence). This CDR3 has 13 amino acids. CDR3 in amino acids: CSAPPGGGFVAFF. The CDR3 region has the DNA TGCAGTGCCCCCCCCGGTGGAGGATTCGTAGCTTTCTTT.

In its sample, this clonotype was seen many times. The chain couples TRBV7-2 to TRBJ2-3; 7 bases align to TRBD1. From germline, CDR1 is SGHTA and CDR2 FQGNSA. The length of the CDR3 is 15 residues. Losses at the gene ends were 5 bases for V and 6 bases for J; bases not matched to a gene: 11. The CDR3 sequence is CASSPTTGRADTQYF. The DNA of the CDR3 is TGTGCCAGCAGCCCTACGACAGGGCGAGCGGATACGCAGTATTTT.

This clonotype showed up many times. DNA for the CDR3: TGTGCCAGCGGGGGGGGCATCAGGAACACCGGGGAGCTGTTTTTT. The encoded protein is CASGGGIRNTGELFF. J is TRBJ2-2 and V is TRBV28; perhaps TRBD2 as D (7 bases). With 8 bases removed from V and 1 base from J, the gap between germline ends came to 14 bases. The CDR3 spans 15 residues. CDR1 MDHEN and CDR2 SYDVKM come from the germline V gene.

The sample holds a few counts of this clonotype. For the CDR3, the DNA is TGTGCCAGCAGCTTATTTCCCCCCCTCCTGGGGGGAGAGACCCAGTACTTC. This encodes CASSLFPPLLGGETQYF. The chain has TRBV7-9 and TRBJ2-5, with D perhaps TRBD2 (6 bases). This CDR3 contains 17 residues. Germline values: CDR1 SEHNR, CDR2 FQNEAQ (reference sequence). Trimming removed 2 bases at V and 4 bases at J, with 20 bases between.